This TCR beta chain was sequenced during a study of beta chain features in type 1 diabetes. About the study: Patient and healthy donor groups were alike in age, gender and cell yields.

This clone was observed a handful of times. The antigen is not known. Within the sample, other DNA sequences also encode this same CDR3. Study-wide results and limits: Researchers could not determine here whether HLA type influences TCRB rearrangement. TCRB CDR3s were moderately but significantly shorter in Type 1 diabetes patients in all four CD4+ subsets.

Every bit of the isolated RNA underwent reverse transcription, so sequencing read expressed TCRB transcripts. Sequencing was performed with immunoSEQ multiplex PCR; in TCRdb, only in-frame clones are kept and a portion is missing. Of some 330,000 clones in the sample, about 12% were seen once. Sampling consisted of one heparinised blood draw per donor, averaging approximately 120 mL. Via CD45RO/CCR7/CD25/CD127/CD95/CD27, cells of the CD4+ naive, central memory, regulatory and stem cell-like memory subsets were sorted. There are 12 residues in the CDR3. The V gene's germline CDR1 is SGHAT and CDR2 FQNNGV. Trimming cost V 5 bases and J 0 bases, with 5 bases left between them.

The sequence derives from a young woman with type 1 diabetes. The rearrangement joins TRBV11-2 to TRBJ2-7; D is ambiguous. The source material was naive CD4+ T cells from blood. The CDR3 nucleotides read TGTGCCAGCAGCGTGAGCTCCTACGAGCAGTACTTC. It yields the protein CASSVSSYEQYF.